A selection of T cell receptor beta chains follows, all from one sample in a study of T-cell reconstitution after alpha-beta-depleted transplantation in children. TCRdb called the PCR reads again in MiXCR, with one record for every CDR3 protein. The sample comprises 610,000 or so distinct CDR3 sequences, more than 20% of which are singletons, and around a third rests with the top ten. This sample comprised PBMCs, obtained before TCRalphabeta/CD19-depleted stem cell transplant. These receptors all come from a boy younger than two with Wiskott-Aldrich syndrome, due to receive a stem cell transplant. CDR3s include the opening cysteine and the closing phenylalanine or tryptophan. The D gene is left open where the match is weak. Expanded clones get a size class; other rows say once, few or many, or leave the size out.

CDR3nt: TGTGCCAGCAGCCGAACAGAGAATTCACCCCTCCACTTT
CDR3aa: CASSRTENSPLHF
d_gene: -
v_gene: TRBV3-1
j_gene: TRBJ1-6
abundance: -

CDR3nt: TGTGCCAGCAGTCAAACCCTTGGACGGATGAACACTGAAGCTTTCTTT
CDR3aa: CASSQTLGRMNTEAFF
d_gene: -
v_gene: TRBV6-1
j_gene: TRBJ1-1
abundance: -

CDR3nt: TGTGCCAGCAGCTTCGATCCAGGGGTCGCCTATGGCTACACCTTC
CDR3aa: CASSFDPGVAYGYTF
d_gene: -
v_gene: TRBV5-5
j_gene: TRBJ1-2
abundance: few

CDR3nt: TGTGCCATCAGTGAAGGTGACTACAAAGAGACCCAGTACTTC
CDR3aa: CAISEGDYKETQYF
d_gene: -
v_gene: TRBV10-3
j_gene: TRBJ2-5
abundance: few

CDR3nt: TGCGCCAGCAGCTTGGGACAGGGAGGACCAAACAATGAGCAGTTCTTC
CDR3aa: CASSLGQGGPNNEQFF
d_gene: -
v_gene: TRBV5-1
j_gene: TRBJ2-1
abundance: few

CDR3nt: TGTGCCAGCAGTAAAAACTACCTACCCTACGAGCAGTACTTC
CDR3aa: CASSKNYLPYEQYF
d_gene: -
v_gene: TRBV5-6
j_gene: TRBJ2-7
abundance: few

CDR3nt: TGTGCCAGCAGCCCCTATCGACAGGCGAACACTGAAGCTTTCTTT
CDR3aa: CASSPYRQANTEAFF
d_gene: -
v_gene: TRBV7-2
j_gene: TRBJ1-1
abundance: few

CDR3nt: TGCAGTGCTAGAGATCGAACCGGGAAGGGTACCTACGAGCAGTACTTC
CDR3aa: CSARDRTGKGTYEQYF
d_gene: -
v_gene: TRBV20-1
j_gene: TRBJ2-7
abundance: few

CDR3nt: TGTGCCTGGAGCCGATTGACAGGGGCTGAAGCTTTCTTT
CDR3aa: CAWSRLTGAEAFF
d_gene: TRBD1
v_gene: TRBV30
j_gene: TRBJ1-1
abundance: few

CDR3nt: TGCGCCAGCAGCGCCTTTAGCGGGAGAGGGTACAATGAGCAGTTCTTC
CDR3aa: CASSAFSGRGYNEQFF
d_gene: TRBD2
v_gene: TRBV5-1
j_gene: TRBJ2-1
abundance: -

CDR3nt: TGTGCCATCAGTGGGACTTATGATTACGAGCAGTACTTC
CDR3aa: CAISGTYDYEQYF
d_gene: -
v_gene: TRBV10-3
j_gene: TRBJ2-7
abundance: many

CDR3nt: TGCGCCAGCAGCTTGGTTGGACCCAGGACCTCTGGGGCCAACGTCCTGACTTTC
CDR3aa: CASSLVGPRTSGANVLTF
d_gene: -
v_gene: TRBV5-1
j_gene: TRBJ2-6
abundance: -

CDR3nt: TGTGCCAGCAGCTTACGAAGGAAAGAGGGGTATGGTGAAGCTTTCTTT
CDR3aa: CASSLRRKEGYGEAFF
d_gene: -
v_gene: TRBV11-2
j_gene: TRBJ1-1
abundance: -

CDR3nt: TGCAGTGCCCGGGACATCTTCCGTGGCACAGATACGCAGTATTTT
CDR3aa: CSARDIFRGTDTQYF
d_gene: -
v_gene: TRBV20-1
j_gene: TRBJ2-3
abundance: few

CDR3nt: TGTGCCAGCAGCTTATCGGGACAGATGAACACTGAAGCTTTCTTT
CDR3aa: CASSLSGQMNTEAFF
d_gene: TRBD1
v_gene: TRBV7-3
j_gene: TRBJ1-1
abundance: few

CDR3nt: TGTGCCAGCAGCCCCTATCGGGAGTCCTACAATGAGCAGTTCTTC
CDR3aa: CASSPYRESYNEQFF
d_gene: -
v_gene: TRBV28
j_gene: TRBJ2-1
abundance: -

CDR3nt: TGTGCCACCAGTGATAGCGCTAGCGGGAGGTCGTACGAGCAGTACTTC
CDR3aa: CATSDSASGRSYEQYF
d_gene: TRBD2
v_gene: TRBV24-1
j_gene: TRBJ2-7
abundance: -

CDR3nt: TGCGCCAGCAGCTGGGACTTCACCTACGAGCAGTACTTC
CDR3aa: CASSWDFTYEQYF
d_gene: -
v_gene: TRBV5-1
j_gene: TRBJ2-7
abundance: few

CDR3nt: TGTGCCAGCAGTAGAAGACCCAGACAGAACACAGATACGCAGTATTTT
CDR3aa: CASSRRPRQNTDTQYF
d_gene: -
v_gene: TRBV6-2/TRBV6-3
j_gene: TRBJ2-3
abundance: -

CDR3nt: TGCGCCAGCAGCCCCGGGAGGGGGGCCGGTTGGGGCACTGAAGCTTTCTTT
CDR3aa: CASSPGRGAGWGTEAFF
d_gene: -
v_gene: TRBV5-1
j_gene: TRBJ1-1
abundance: few

CDR3nt: TGCGCCAGCAGCTTGCAGGGACAGGGGGCTCAACAGTACTTC
CDR3aa: CASSLQGQGAQQYF
d_gene: TRBD1
v_gene: TRBV5-1
j_gene: TRBJ2-7
abundance: few

CDR3nt: TGCGCCAGCAGCTCCGGGACTAGCGGGAGTCGGCCCTACGAGCAGTACTTC
CDR3aa: CASSSGTSGSRPYEQYF
d_gene: TRBD2
v_gene: TRBV5-1
j_gene: TRBJ2-7
abundance: many

CDR3nt: TGCGCCAGCAGCCCCTTGAGGGGAATCAACTATGGCTACACCTTC
CDR3aa: CASSPLRGINYGYTF
d_gene: -
v_gene: TRBV5-1
j_gene: TRBJ1-2
abundance: -

CDR3nt: TGTGCCAGCAGCCAAGAGCCCGCACTCTTAGGGGCCAACGTCCTGACTTTC
CDR3aa: CASSQEPALLGANVLTF
d_gene: -
v_gene: TRBV3-1
j_gene: TRBJ2-6
abundance: few

CDR3nt: TGTGCCAGCAGCCCCCGACTAGCGGGAGAAAACAATGAGCAGTTCTTC
CDR3aa: CASSPRLAGENNEQFF
d_gene: TRBD2
v_gene: TRBV5-1
j_gene: TRBJ2-1
abundance: few

CDR3nt: TGCGCCAGCAGCTCTCATCGTTTCGGCGGGGATGCCCACGAGCAGTACTTC
CDR3aa: CASSSHRFGGDAHEQYF
d_gene: -
v_gene: TRBV5-1
j_gene: TRBJ2-7
abundance: -

CDR3nt: TGCAGTGCTAGAGATCCTAGCGGGACTAAGACCGGGGAGCTGTTTTTT
CDR3aa: CSARDPSGTKTGELFF
d_gene: TRBD2
v_gene: TRBV20-1
j_gene: TRBJ2-2
abundance: -

CDR3nt: TGTGCCATCAGCCTGAGCCGAGGACAGTATACCGGGGAGCTGTTTTTT
CDR3aa: CAISLSRGQYTGELFF
d_gene: -
v_gene: TRBV10-3
j_gene: TRBJ2-2
abundance: -

CDR3nt: TGTGCCAGCAGCTTAGATCCAGGAGGATTTAGTGAAAAACTGTTTTTT
CDR3aa: CASSLDPGGFSEKLFF
d_gene: -
v_gene: TRBV11-2
j_gene: TRBJ1-4
abundance: -

CDR3nt: TGCGCCAGCAGCCGCCCTAGCGGGAGAGGCACAGATACGCAGTATTTT
CDR3aa: CASSRPSGRGTDTQYF
d_gene: TRBD2
v_gene: TRBV5-1
j_gene: TRBJ2-3
abundance: few

CDR3nt: TGTGCCAGCAGTCGATACACAGATACGCAGTATTTT
CDR3aa: CASSRYTDTQYF
d_gene: -
v_gene: TRBV7-2
j_gene: TRBJ2-3
abundance: -

CDR3nt: TGCGCCAGCAGCCAAGATCCCCCTAGGGGTGGCAGGGTTTACAATGAGCAGTTCTTC
CDR3aa: CASSQDPPRGGRVYNEQFF
d_gene: -
v_gene: TRBV4-1
j_gene: TRBJ2-1
abundance: few

CDR3nt: TGCGCCAGCAGCTTAGAGACAGGAACCGCCGAGCAGTACTTC
CDR3aa: CASSLETGTAEQYF
d_gene: -
v_gene: TRBV5-1
j_gene: TRBJ2-7
abundance: -

CDR3nt: TGCAGTGCCAGACGGGGGTCGGGACGGAACGAGCAGTACTTC
CDR3aa: CSARRGSGRNEQYF
d_gene: -
v_gene: TRBV20-1
j_gene: TRBJ2-7
abundance: -

CDR3nt: TGCGCCAGCAGCTTGAAATCGTGGGCGGGAGGTAACAATGAGCAGTTCTTC
CDR3aa: CASSLKSWAGGNNEQFF
d_gene: TRBD2
v_gene: TRBV5-1
j_gene: TRBJ2-1
abundance: -